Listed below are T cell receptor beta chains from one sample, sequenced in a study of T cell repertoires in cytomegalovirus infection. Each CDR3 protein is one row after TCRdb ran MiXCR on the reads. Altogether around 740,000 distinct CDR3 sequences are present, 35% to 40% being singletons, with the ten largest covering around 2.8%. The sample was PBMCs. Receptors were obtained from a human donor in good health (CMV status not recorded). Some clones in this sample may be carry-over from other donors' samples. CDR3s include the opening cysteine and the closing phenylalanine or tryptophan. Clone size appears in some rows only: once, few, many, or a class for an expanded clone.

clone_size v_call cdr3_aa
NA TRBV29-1 CSVQQGVNSPLHF
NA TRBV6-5 CASSYLTASHQETQYF
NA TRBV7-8 CASSLTGQGYSNQPQHF
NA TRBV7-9 CARSLLGNTEYFF
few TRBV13 CASSPNAIAAQYEQYF
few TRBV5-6 CASSWGTGVHSYEQYF
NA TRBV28 CASSSTLTSGRVYEQYF
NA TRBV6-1 CASRELAGRFEQFF
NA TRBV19 CASTLTSGASTDTQYF
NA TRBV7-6 CASSATQGRQETKYF
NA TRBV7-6 CASSPGDVVYEQYF
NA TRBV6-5 CASRGDTYEQYF
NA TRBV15 CSTSSSGGARYEQYF
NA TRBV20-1 CSANLAGSYNEQFF
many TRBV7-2 CASSSKIAGGAWGNEQFF
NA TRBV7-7 CASSSGRGLYNEQFF
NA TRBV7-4 CASRETGTGFFAANTGELFF
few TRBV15 CATSRAERQVGPNSPLHF
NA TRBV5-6 CASSATGRTEAFF
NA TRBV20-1 CSAALRAGHNYGYTF
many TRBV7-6 CASSSLVPSASGSSNEQFF
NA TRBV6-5 CASSGSTRSINSPLHF
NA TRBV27 CASSLGLYTDTQYF
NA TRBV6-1 CASSSPLGGELFF
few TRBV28 CASTSRLAEGFNEQFF
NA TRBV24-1 CATSETGTGHWGDTQYF
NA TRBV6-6 CASSSVTGVRNEQYF
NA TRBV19 CASSIEGTGRNSPLHF
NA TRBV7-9 CASSLGRRANYGYTF
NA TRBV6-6 CASSYSLAENIQYF
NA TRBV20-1 CSARDLAMTDTQYF
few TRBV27 CASSLTGRLGKNIQYF
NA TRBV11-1 CASSLMLGGNTEAFF
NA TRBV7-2 CASSPPGTGQETQYF
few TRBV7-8 CASRGQANEKLFF
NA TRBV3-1 CASSTGTRGTGELFF
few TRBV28 CASSLWGFQSTEAFF
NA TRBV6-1 CASSEQAGGQQPQHF
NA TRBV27 CASSRGLVSPLHF
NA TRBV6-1 CASSYPATDGTDTQYF